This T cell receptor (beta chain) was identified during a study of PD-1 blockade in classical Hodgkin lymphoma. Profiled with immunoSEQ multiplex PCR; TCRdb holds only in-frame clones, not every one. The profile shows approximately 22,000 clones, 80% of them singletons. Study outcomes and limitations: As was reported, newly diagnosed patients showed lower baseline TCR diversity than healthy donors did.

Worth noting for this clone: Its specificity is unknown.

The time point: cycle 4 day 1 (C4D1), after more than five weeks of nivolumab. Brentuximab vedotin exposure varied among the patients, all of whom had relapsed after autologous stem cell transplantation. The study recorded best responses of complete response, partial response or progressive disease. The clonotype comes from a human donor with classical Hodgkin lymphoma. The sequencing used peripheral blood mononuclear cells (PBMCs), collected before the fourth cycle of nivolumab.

The CDR3 loop reads CASSLGVNSPLHF. The CDR3 DNA is TGTGCCAGCAGCCTCGGAGTTAATTCACCCCTCCACTTT. This rearrangement joins TRBV28 to TRBJ1-6; D ambiguous. Germline-derived CDR1 and CDR2 are MDHEN and SYDVKM. V was shortened by 6 bases and J by 6 bases, with 9 bases between the two germline ends. The CDR3 is 13 residues long.